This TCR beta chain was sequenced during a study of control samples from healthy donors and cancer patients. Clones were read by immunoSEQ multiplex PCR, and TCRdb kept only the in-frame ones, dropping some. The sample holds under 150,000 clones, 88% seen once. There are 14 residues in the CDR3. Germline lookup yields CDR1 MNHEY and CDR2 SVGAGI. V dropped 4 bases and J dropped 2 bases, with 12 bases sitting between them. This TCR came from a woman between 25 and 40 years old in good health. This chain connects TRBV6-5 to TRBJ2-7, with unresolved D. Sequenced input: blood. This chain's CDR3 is CASSLSPQTYEQYF. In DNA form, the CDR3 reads TGTGCCAGCAGTTTAAGTCCTCAGACCTACGAGCAGTACTTC.